These T cell receptor beta chains were read from a single sample in a study of T cells in Graves' hyperthyroidism and ophthalmopathy. TCRdb re-derived calls from the multiplex PCR reads in MiXCR, one entry per CDR3 protein. The table shows more than 500,000 distinct CDR3 sequences, with 46% occurring only once. The sequenced sample consisted of peripheral blood or thyroid tissue (not recorded which). The receptor source for this set is an adult woman with Graves' disease, either hyperthyroidism or ophthalmopathy (not recorded which). The CDR3 runs from the conserved cysteine through the conserved F or W. D genes are given only for firm matches. For some rows the clone size is stated as once, few or many, or as a class when expanded; others skip it.

j_call | d_call | v_call | clone_size | cdr3_length | cdr3_aa | cdr3_nt
TRBJ2-7 | NA | TRBV7-9 | NA | 15 | CASSLDPGGQPQQYF | TGTGCCAGCAGTTTAGATCCTGGGGGCCAGCCCCAGCAGTACTTC
TRBJ1-5 | TRBD1 | TRBV6-1 | NA | 14 | CASTGGTVNQPQHF | TGTGCCAGCACCGGGGGGACAGTAAATCAGCCCCAGCATTTT
TRBJ2-7 | NA | TRBV25-1 | NA | 13 | CASKDSRSYEQYF | TGTGCCAGCAAGGACAGTCGATCCTACGAGCAGTACTTC
TRBJ1-1 | NA | TRBV29-1 | NA | 11 | CSVGELDEAFF | TGCAGCGTGGGGGAATTGGATGAAGCTTTCTTT
TRBJ1-1 | NA | TRBV15 | NA | 17 | CATSSAFRANTNTEAFF | TGTGCCACCAGCAGTGCTTTTAGGGCAAATACGAACACTGAAGCTTTCTTT
TRBJ2-2 | TRBD1 | TRBV10-3 | NA | 12 | CATGQEPGELFF | TGTGCCACGGGACAGGAACCCGGGGAGCTGTTTTTT
TRBJ1-5 | NA | TRBV24-1 | many | 15 | CATSPKSGWPQPQHF | TGTGCCACTTCGCCGAAATCAGGGTGGCCTCAGCCCCAGCATTTT
TRBJ2-2 | TRBD1 | TRBV25-1 | many | 14 | CASSEADRAGELFF | TGTGCCAGCAGTGAAGCGGACAGGGCCGGGGAGCTGTTTTTT
TRBJ2-7 | NA | TRBV2 | many | 12 | CASSEGPYEQYF | TGTGCCAGCAGCGAAGGTCCCTACGAGCAGTACTTC
TRBJ2-2 | NA | TRBV24-1 | many | 13 | CATYSANTGELFF | TGTGCCACCTATTCGGCGAACACCGGGGAGCTGTTTTTT
TRBJ2-7 | TRBD1 | TRBV5-1 | many | 13 | CASSSTGVYEQYF | TGCGCCAGCAGCTCGACAGGGGTCTACGAGCAGTACTTC
TRBJ2-6 | NA | TRBV29-1 | NA | 14 | CSVPSNTGANVLTF | TGCAGCGTTCCCTCGAACACCGGGGCCAACGTCCTGACTTTC
TRBJ2-2 | NA | TRBV20-1 | many | 15 | CSARDAGASTGELFF | TGCAGTGCTAGAGATGCGGGGGCGAGCACCGGGGAGCTGTTTTTT
TRBJ1-2 | TRBD1 | TRBV7-9 | many | 14 | CASSLTGQGYGYTF | TGTGCCAGCAGCTTAACCGGACAGGGTTATGGCTACACCTTC
TRBJ1-3 | NA | TRBV6-6 | many | 15 | CASSPPRNSGNTIYF | TGTGCCAGCAGTCCACCTCGCAACTCTGGAAACACCATATATTTT
TRBJ1-2 | NA | TRBV5-1 | NA | 14 | CASSLDAGQGGYTF | TGCGCCAGCAGCTTGGATGCAGGTCAGGGCGGCTACACCTTC
TRBJ2-7 | NA | TRBV18 | many | 13 | CASHPTGRNEQYF | TGTGCCAGCCACCCAACAGGGCGGAACGAGCAGTACTTC
TRBJ2-7 | NA | TRBV3-1 | many | 14 | CASRYRGKPYEQYF | TGTGCCAGCCGTTATCGTGGCAAGCCCTACGAGCAGTACTTC
TRBJ1-4 | TRBD1 | TRBV3-1 | NA | 16 | CASSQASGTDNEKLFF | TGTGCCAGCAGCCAAGCGAGCGGGACAGATAATGAAAAACTGTTTTTT
TRBJ1-2 | TRBD1 | TRBV29-1 | once | 11 | CSWTGGDGYTF | TGCAGTTGGACAGGGGGAGATGGCTACACCTTC
TRBJ1-1 | TRBD1 | TRBV20-1 | NA | 15 | CSARAGTGMNTEAFF | TGCAGTGCTAGAGCCGGGACAGGGATGAACACTGAAGCTTTCTTT
TRBJ1-4 | TRBD1 | TRBV29-1 | few | 13 | CSGYRQGTEKLFF | TGCAGCGGATACAGACAGGGCACTGAAAAACTGTTTTTT
TRBJ1-3 | NA | TRBV20-1 | many | 14 | CSAERRTSGNTIYF | TGCAGTGCTGAACGGCGGACCTCTGGAAACACCATATATTTT
TRBJ2-7 | TRBD2 | TRBV11-2 | many | 16 | CASSFEGTSGRYEQYF | TGTGCCAGCAGCTTCGAAGGGACTAGCGGGAGATACGAGCAGTACTTC
TRBJ1-2 | NA | TRBV15 | NA | 15 | CATSLGDKEAARYTF | TGTGCCACCAGCTTGGGGGACAAGGAGGCTGCGCGCTACACCTTC
TRBJ2-5 | NA | TRBV27 | many | 14 | CASSLGGTLGTQYF | TGTGCCAGCAGTTTAGGCGGGACCCTCGGGACCCAGTACTTC
TRBJ1-3 | NA | TRBV7-2 | NA | 15 | CASSSARVPGNTIYF | TGTGCCAGCAGTTCCGCGAGGGTGCCAGGAAACACCATATATTTT
TRBJ2-5 | NA | TRBV29-1 | NA | 13 | CSVAGPVEETQYF | TGCAGCGTGGCCGGACCAGTGGAAGAGACCCAGTACTTC
TRBJ2-7 | TRBD2 | TRBV5-4 | NA | 14 | CASSLAGAEIEQYF | TGTGCCAGCAGCTTAGCGGGGGCCGAGATCGAGCAGTACTTC
TRBJ2-7 | NA | TRBV20-1 | many | 12 | CSARDLGREQYF | TGCAGTGCTAGAGATCTCGGGCGCGAGCAGTACTTC
TRBJ2-5 | TRBD1 | TRBV7-2 | NA | 14 | CASSLRQGAQTQYF | TGTGCCAGCAGCTTACGACAGGGGGCCCAGACCCAGTACTTC
TRBJ2-7 | NA | TRBV28 | few | 13 | CATDPGRTYEQYF | TGTGCCACAGATCCGGGACGGACCTACGAGCAGTACTTC
TRBJ1-1 | NA | TRBV15 | many | 15 | CATSRSYLGNTEAFF | TGTGCCACCAGCAGGAGCTACCTAGGGAACACTGAAGCTTTCTTT
TRBJ1-1 | NA | TRBV10-3 | NA | 14 | CAISEGPEGTKAFF | TGTGCCATCAGTGAGGGCCCGGAGGGAACCAAAGCTTTCTTT
TRBJ1-2 | NA | TRBV7-9 | many | 14 | CASSLGSRYYGYTF | TGTGCCAGCAGCTTAGGTTCGAGGTACTATGGCTACACCTTC